Listed below are T cell receptor beta chains from one sample, sequenced in a study of OX40 agonist ivuxolimab in advanced cancers. Libraries were prepared by immunoSEQ multiplex PCR; TCRdb keeps only in-frame clonotypes and omits some of them. The sample has 50,000 to 75,000 clones; roughly nine tenths are singletons. The specimen was CD4+ or CD8+ T cells sorted from blood, collected in a trial of the OX40 agonist ivuxolimab. The receptors stem from an adult with an advanced solid tumor such as melanoma, head and neck, liver or kidney cancer. Each CDR3 is given with its conserved first and last residue.

>TRBV7-8|TRBJ1-1
CASIGEKDGNTEAFF
>TRBV28|TRBJ1-4
CASSGADNEKLFF
>TRBV13|TRBJ2-7
CASSLQKGVGGVNYEQYF
>TRBV18|TRBJ2-2
CASLPGQATGELFF
>TRBV5-1|TRBJ1-2
CASSLAPDVDDGYTF
>TRBV28|TRBJ1-2
CASKTGGNYGYTF
>TRBV9|TRBJ2-7
CASSLTSVDPSYEQYF
>TRBV13|TRBJ1-6
CASSLPRSPLHF
>TRBV27|TRBJ2-2
CASTPLTGVGVTGELFF
>TRBV4-2|TRBJ2-7
CASSQGTYEQYF
>TRBV7-9|TRBJ1-6
CASSPGGSSVSPLHF
>TRBV10-2|TRBJ2-7
CASSEGPSGEQYF
>TRBV27|TRBJ1-4
CASSLFAGRGEKLFF
>TRBV5-5|TRBJ1-1
CASSLVSQGAFF
>TRBV30|TRBJ2-3
CAWSVTRGAPSTDTQYF
>TRBV7-6|TRBJ1-3
CASSLDDTIYF
>TRBV11-2|TRBJ2-7
CASSLGWDRNSREQYF
>TRBV27|TRBJ1-1
CASSSTSNTEAFF
>TRBV7-9|TRBJ2-7
CASSLVDGSYEQYF
>TRBV28|TRBJ2-5
CASSGRTSFETQYF
>TRBV7-6|TRBJ1-1
CASSLVDRGTEAFF
>TRBV6-5|TRBJ1-1
CASSYTGAVNTEAFF
>TRBV19|TRBJ2-3
CASNDRFASDPQYF
>TRBV10-3|TRBJ2-7
CAITALLRDGAYEQYF
>TRBV5-6|TRBJ2-1
CASSPPGSSSYNEQFF
>TRBV13|TRBJ2-7
CASSVTGRTYEQYF
>TRBV19|TRBJ1-6
CASSPTPGGLYNSPLHF
>TRBV4-1|TRBJ2-3
CASSQPTGGTDTQYF
>TRBV19|TRBJ1-2
CASSIVGQGDYGYTF
>TRBV28|TRBJ2-7
CASTPGQALDEQYF
>TRBV2|TRBJ2-7
CASLAGNEYEQYF
>TRBV2|TRBJ2-6
CASRWASGSSGANVLTF
>TRBV6-5|TRBJ2-7
CASSLLGVLYEQYF
>TRBV18|NA
CASSPTSGDLANTGELFF
>TRBV10-3|TRBJ1-4
CAISDPDLKTNEKLFF
>TRBV15|TRBJ1-2
CATSRDGDRVIYGYTF
>TRBV30|TRBJ1-1
CAWSYGGNTEAFF
>TRBV29-1|TRBJ2-1
CSVTATGVHFF
>TRBV7-3|TRBJ2-7
CASSSGWLEQYF
>TRBV6-1|TRBJ1-1
CASSFGVPDTEAFF
>TRBV7-9|TRBJ1-2
CASSFPAGRYGYTF
>TRBV19|TRBJ2-1
CASSGDRSSYNEQFF